This T cell receptor beta chain was found in a study of cytomegalovirus exposure and HLA in healthy donors. Study summary: Ancestry clustering placed around 80% of a few hundred genotyped donors in the Caucasian-associated cluster. General study results and limits: Most of the TCR beta V segments (in an earlier analysis) were productive either about 90% or about 30% of the time.

The CDR3 is 13 amino acids. With 3 bases removed from V and 5 bases from J, the gap between germline ends came to 13 bases. Looked up from germline, CDR1 is GTSNPN and CDR2 is SVGIG (reference sequence). PCR involved 60 Vbeta and 13 Jbeta primers. Profiled with immunoSEQ multiplex PCR; TCRdb holds only in-frame clones, not every one. The table includes 180,000 or so clones, 77% detected once. A remark on this clone: The antigen is unknown.

The sequence was collected from a man aged 18 to 29 in good health and CMV-seronegative. V and J are TRBV30 and TRBJ1-1, with D unclear. Sequenced input: PBMCs. The DNA of the CDR3 is TGTGCCTGGAGACGGTCGCGGAATACTGAAGCTTTCTTT. Translation gives CAWRRSRNTEAFF.